The rows below give T cell receptor beta chains drawn from one sample of a study of blood T cell repertoires in COVID-19. The method was immunoSEQ multiplex PCR; TCRdb's version includes in-frame clones alone and lacks a portion of them. The sample includes nearly 25,000 clones, around 92% of them seen just once. Sequencing was done on a sample of peripheral blood. The origin of the receptors is a man aged 65 to 79 with active COVID-19. Each CDR3 is given with its conserved first and last residue. The D gene is left open where the match is weak. Size tells how often a clone was seen (once, few, many) or the class of an expanded clone, and some rows leave it out.

d_call	v_call	clone_size	j_call	cdr3_nt	cdr3_aa
TRBD1	TRBV13	.	TRBJ2-3	TGTGCCAGCAGCTTAGGATGGGGACAGGCTAGCACAGATACGCAGTATTTT	CASSLGWGQASTDTQYF
TRBD1	TRBV28	.	TRBJ2-3	TGTGCCAGCAGTCGCCGGACAGGGATAGATACGCAGTATTTT	CASSRRTGIDTQYF
TRBD1	TRBV6-1	.	TRBJ2-1	TGTGCCAGCAGTGAAATACGCAGGGGGCTCGGCTCCTACAATGAGCAGTTCTTC	CASSEIRRGLGSYNEQFF
TRBD2	TRBV9	.	TRBJ2-3	TGTGCCAGCAGCCTAGGGGGTAGCGGGGGAGATACGCAGTATTTT	CASSLGGSGGDTQYF
TRBD1	TRBV6-5	.	TRBJ2-1	TGTGCCAGCATCCGGGGGACAGGCAGCTACAATGAGCAGTTCTTC	CASIRGTGSYNEQFF
TRBD2	TRBV29-1	.	TRBJ2-3	TGCAGCGCCGCATGGGACTGGGGGGGAGATACGCAGTATTTT	CSAAWDWGGDTQYF
TRBD1	TRBV6-5	.	TRBJ1-5	TGTGCCAGCAGTTGGGGACAGGCTAGCAATCAGCCCCAGCATTTT	CASSWGQASNQPQHF
.	TRBV27	once	TRBJ1-5	TGTGCCAGCAGTTCCCGGGGCAGCGGGCATCAGCCCCAGCATTTT	CASSSRGSGHQPQHF
.	TRBV28	.	TRBJ1-5	TGTGCCAGCAGTGGGGGGGGACTGGGGGCAGGTCAGCCCCAGCATTTT	CASSGGGLGAGQPQHF
TRBD1	TRBV5-1	.	TRBJ1-1	TGCGCCAGCAGCCAGTACAGGGGGCGGACTGAAGCTTTCTTT	CASSQYRGRTEAFF
TRBD1	TRBV2	.	TRBJ1-5	TGTGCCAGCAGAGATATGGACAGGGGTAGCAATCAGCCCCAGCATTTT	CASRDMDRGSNQPQHF
TRBD2	TRBV5-1	.	TRBJ2-3	TGCGCCAGCAGCGTACTAGCGGGGGGTCGGCCAGATACGCAGTATTTT	CASSVLAGGRPDTQYF
TRBD1	TRBV2	.	TRBJ1-6	TGTGCCAGCAGTTGGGACAGCTATAATTCACCCCTCCACTTT	CASSWDSYNSPLHF
.	TRBV4-2	.	TRBJ2-5	TGTGCCAGCAGCCAGAGGTTGGGGGCAGGGACCCCAGAGACCCAGTACTTC	CASSQRLGAGTPETQYF
.	TRBV18	.	TRBJ2-1	TGTGCCAGCTCACCACCGACAGGGGGCTGGGGGCTAGCGGGAGGAAAGCAGTTCTTC	CASSPPTGGWGLAGGKQFF
.	TRBV28	.	TRBJ1-5	TGTGCCAGCAGTTTCGAATCCAGGGGTAGGCCCCAGCATTTT	CASSFESRGRPQHF
.	TRBV2	.	TRBJ1-6	TGTGCCAGCAGGGGGGGGAATTCACCCCTCCACTTT	CASRGGNSPLHF